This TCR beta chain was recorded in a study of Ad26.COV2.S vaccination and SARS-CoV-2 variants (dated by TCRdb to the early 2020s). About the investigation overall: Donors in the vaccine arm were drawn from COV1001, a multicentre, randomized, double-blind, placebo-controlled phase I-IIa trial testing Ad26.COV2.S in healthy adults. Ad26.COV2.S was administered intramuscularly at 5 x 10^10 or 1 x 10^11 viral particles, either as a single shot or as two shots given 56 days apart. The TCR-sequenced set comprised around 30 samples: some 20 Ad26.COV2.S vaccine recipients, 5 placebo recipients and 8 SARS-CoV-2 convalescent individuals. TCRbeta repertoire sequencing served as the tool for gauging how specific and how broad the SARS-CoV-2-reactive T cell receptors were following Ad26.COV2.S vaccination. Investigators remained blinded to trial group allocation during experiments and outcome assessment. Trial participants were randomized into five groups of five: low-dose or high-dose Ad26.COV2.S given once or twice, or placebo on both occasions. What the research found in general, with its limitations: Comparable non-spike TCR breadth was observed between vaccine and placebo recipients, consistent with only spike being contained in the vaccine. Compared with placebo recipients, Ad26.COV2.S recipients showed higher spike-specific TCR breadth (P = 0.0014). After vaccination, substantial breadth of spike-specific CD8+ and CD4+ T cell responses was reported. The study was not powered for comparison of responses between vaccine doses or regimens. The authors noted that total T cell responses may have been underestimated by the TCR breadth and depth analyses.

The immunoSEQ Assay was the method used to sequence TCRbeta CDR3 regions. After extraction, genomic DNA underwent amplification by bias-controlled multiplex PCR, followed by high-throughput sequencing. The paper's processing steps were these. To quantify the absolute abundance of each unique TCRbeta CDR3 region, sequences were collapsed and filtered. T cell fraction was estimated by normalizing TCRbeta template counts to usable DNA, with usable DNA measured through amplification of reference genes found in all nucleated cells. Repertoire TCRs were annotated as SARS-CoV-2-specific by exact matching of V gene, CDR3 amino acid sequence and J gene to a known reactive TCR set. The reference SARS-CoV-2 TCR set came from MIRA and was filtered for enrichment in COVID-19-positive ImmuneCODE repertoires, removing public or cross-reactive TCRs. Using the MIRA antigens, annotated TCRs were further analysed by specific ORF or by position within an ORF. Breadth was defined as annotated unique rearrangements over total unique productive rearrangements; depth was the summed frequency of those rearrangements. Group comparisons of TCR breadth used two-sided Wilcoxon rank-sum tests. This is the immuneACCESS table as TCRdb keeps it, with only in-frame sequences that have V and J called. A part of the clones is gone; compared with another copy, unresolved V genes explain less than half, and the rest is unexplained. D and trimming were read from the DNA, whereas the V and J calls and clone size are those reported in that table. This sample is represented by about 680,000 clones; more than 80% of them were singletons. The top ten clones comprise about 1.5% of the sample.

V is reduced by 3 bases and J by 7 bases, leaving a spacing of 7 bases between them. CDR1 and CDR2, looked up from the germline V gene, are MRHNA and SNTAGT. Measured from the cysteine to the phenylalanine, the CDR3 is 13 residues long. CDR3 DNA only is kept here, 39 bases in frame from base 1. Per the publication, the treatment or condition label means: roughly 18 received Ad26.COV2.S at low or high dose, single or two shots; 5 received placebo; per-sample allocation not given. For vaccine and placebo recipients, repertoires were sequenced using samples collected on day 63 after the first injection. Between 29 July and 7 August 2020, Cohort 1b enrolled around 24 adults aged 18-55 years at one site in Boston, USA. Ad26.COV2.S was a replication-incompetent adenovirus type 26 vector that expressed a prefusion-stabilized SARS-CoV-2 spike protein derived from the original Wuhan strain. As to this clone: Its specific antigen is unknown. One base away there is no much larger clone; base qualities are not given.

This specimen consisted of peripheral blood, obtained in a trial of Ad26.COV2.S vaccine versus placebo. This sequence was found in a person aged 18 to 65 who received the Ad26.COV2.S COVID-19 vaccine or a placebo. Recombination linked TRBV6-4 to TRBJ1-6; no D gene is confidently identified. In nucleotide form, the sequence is TGTGCCAGCAGTGATAGGGAAAATTCACCCCTCCACTTT. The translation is CASSDRENSPLHF.